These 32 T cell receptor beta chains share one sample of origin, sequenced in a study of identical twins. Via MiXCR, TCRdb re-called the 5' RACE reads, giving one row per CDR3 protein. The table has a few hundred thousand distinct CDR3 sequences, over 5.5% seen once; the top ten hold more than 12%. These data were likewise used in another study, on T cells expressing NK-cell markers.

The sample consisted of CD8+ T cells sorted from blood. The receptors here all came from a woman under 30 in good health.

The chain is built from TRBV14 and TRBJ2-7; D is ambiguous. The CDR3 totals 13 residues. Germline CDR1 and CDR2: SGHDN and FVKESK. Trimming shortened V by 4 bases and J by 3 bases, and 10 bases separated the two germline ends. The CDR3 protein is CASSPTTRYEQYF. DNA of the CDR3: TGTGCCAGCAGCCCAACAACTCGCTACGAGCAGTACTTC.

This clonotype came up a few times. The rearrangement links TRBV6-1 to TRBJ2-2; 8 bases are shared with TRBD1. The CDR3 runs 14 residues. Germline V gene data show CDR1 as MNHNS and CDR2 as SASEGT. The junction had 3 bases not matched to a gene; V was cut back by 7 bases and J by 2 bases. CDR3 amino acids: CASTQGANTGELFF. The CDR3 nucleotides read TGTGCCAGCACTCAGGGGGCAAACACCGGGGAGCTGTTTTTT.

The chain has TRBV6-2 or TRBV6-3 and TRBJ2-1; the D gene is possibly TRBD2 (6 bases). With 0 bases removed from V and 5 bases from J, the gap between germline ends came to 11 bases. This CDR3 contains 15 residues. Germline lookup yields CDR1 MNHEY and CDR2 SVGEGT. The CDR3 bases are TGTGCCAGCAGTTACTCGTTAGCGGTGAACAATGAGCAGTTCTTC. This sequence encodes CASSYSLAVNNEQFF.

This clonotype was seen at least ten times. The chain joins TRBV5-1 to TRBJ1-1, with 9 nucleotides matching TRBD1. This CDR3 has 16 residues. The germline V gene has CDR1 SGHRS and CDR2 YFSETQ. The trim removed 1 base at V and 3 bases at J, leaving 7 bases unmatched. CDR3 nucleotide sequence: TGCGCCAGCAGCTTGACGACAGGGGGAGGATACACTGAAGCTTTCTTT. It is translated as CASSLTTGGGYTEAFF.

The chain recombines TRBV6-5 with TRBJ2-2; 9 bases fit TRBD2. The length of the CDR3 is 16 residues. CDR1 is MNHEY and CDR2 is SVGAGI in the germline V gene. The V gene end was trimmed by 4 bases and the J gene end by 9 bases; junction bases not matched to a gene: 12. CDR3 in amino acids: CASSSTGLASLRELFF. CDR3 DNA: TGTGCCAGCAGTTCAACGGGACTAGCATCCCTCCGGGAGCTGTTTTTT.

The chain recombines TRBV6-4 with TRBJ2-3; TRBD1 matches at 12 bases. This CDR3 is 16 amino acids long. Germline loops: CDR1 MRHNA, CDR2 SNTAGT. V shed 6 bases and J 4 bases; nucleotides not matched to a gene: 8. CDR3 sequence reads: CASSSLGTGGADTQYF. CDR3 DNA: TGTGCCAGCAGCTCATTGGGGACAGGGGGCGCAGATACGCAGTATTTT.

In nucleotides, the CDR3 is TGCAGCGTTGAAGCCCAGAACACTGAAGCTTTCTTT. It codes for CSVEAQNTEAFF. This sequence joins TRBV29-1 and TRBJ1-1; D not resolved. This CDR3 has 12 amino acids. Looked up from germline, CDR1 is SQVTM and CDR2 is ANQGSEA. Trimming took off 1 base at V and 1 base at J, with 4 bases between the two ends.

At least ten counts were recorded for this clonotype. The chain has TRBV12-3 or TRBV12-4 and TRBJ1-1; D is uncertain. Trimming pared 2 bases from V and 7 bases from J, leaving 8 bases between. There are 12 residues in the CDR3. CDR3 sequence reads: CASSLISHEAFF. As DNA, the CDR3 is TGTGCCAGCAGTTTAATTTCCCATGAAGCTTTCTTT.

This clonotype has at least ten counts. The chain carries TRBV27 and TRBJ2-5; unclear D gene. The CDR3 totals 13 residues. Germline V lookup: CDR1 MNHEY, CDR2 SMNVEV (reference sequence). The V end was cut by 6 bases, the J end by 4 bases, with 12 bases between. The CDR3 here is CASRPTRSETQYF. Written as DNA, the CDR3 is TGTGCCAGCAGGCCAACGAGGTCAGAGACCCAGTACTTC.

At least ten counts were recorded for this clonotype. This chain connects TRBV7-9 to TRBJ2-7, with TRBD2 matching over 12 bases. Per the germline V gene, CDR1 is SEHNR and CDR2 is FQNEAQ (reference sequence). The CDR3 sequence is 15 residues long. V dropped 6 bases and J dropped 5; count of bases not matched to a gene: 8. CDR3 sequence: CASRGMRLAGDEQYF. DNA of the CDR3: TGTGCCAGCAGAGGCATGAGACTAGCGGGAGACGAGCAGTACTTC.

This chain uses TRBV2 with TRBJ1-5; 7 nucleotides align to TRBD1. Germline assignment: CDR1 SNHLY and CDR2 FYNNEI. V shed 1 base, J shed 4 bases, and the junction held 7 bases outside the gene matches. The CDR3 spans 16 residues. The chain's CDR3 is CASSEGETGFNQPQHF. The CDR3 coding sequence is TGTGCCAGCAGTGAAGGGGAGACAGGGTTTAATCAGCCCCAGCATTTT.

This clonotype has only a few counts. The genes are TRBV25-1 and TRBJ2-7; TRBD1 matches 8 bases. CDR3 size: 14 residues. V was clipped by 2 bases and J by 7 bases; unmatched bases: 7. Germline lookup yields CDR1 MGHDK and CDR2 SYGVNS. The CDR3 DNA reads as TGTGCCAGCAGTGAAGGCGGCAGGGGGCGTGAGCAGTACTTC. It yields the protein CASSEGGRGREQYF.

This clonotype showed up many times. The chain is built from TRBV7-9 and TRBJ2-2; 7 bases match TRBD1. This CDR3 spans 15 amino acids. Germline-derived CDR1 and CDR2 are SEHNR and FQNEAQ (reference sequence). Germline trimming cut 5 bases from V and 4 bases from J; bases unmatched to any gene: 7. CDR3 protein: CASSPVGQITGELFF. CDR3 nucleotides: TGTGCCAGCAGCCCGGTGGGACAGATCACCGGGGAGCTGTTTTTT. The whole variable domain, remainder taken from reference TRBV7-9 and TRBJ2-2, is DTGVSQNPRHKITKRGQNVTFRCDPISEHNRLYWYRQTLGQGPEFLTYFQNEAQLEKSRLLSDRFSAERPKGSFSTLEIQRTEQGDSAMYLCASSPVGQITGELFFGEGSRLTVL.

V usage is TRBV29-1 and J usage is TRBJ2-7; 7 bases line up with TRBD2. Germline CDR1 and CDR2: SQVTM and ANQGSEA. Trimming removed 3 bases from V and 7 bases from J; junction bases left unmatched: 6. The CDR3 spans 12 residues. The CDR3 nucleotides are TGCAGCGTTGAGGGCGGGGAGGGTGAGCAGTACTTC. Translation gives CSVEGGEGEQYF.

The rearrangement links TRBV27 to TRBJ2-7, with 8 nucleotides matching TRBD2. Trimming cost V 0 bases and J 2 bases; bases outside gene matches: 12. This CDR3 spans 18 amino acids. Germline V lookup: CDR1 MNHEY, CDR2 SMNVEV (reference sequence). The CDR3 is CASSLSILGTSGTYEQYF. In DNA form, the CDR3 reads TGTGCCAGCAGTTTATCCATTTTGGGAACTAGCGGAACCTACGAGCAGTACTTC.

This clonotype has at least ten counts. CDR3 residues: CAISEEMETQYF. In nucleotides, the CDR3 is TGTGCCATCAGTGAGGAGATGGAGACCCAGTACTTC. The chain uses TRBV10-3 and TRBJ2-5; no definite D call. Trimming stripped 2 bases from V and 5 bases from J, with 6 bases between. The CDR3 loop spans 12 amino acids. Germline-derived CDR1 and CDR2 are ENHRY and SYGVKD.

CDR3 sequence (DNA): TGTGCCAGCAGATCCCGGGGGGGGACGTACTCCGAGCAGTACTTC. Amino acid sequence: CASRSRGGTYSEQYF. This chain connects TRBV6-1 to TRBJ2-7; 8 bases line up with TRBD2. CDR3 length equals 15 residues. With 6 bases clipped from V and 6 bases from J, the junction kept 13 bases outside the gene matches. Germline V CDR1 and CDR2: MNHNS, SASEGT.

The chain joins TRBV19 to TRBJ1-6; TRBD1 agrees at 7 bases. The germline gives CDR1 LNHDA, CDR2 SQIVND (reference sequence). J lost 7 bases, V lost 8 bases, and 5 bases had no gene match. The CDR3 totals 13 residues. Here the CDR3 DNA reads TGTGCCAGTTCAGGGGGGACGAATTCACCCCTCCACTTT. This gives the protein CASSGGTNSPLHF.

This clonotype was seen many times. This CDR3 reads CASSQVANYEQYF. The CDR3 DNA sequence: TGTGCCAGCAGCCAAGTGGCGAACTACGAGCAGTACTTC. V usage is TRBV3-1 and J usage is TRBJ2-7; D is unclear. There are 13 residues in the CDR3. Germline CDR1 LGHDT, CDR2 YNNKEL (reference sequence). Trimming stripped 1 base from V and 3 bases from J, with 7 bases between.

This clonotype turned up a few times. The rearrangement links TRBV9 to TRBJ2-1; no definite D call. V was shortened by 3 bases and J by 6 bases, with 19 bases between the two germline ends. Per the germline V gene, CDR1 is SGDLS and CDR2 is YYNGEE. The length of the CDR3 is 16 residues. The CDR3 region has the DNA TGTGCCAGCAGCGCCCCAAATAACCTAATTAGCAATGAGCAGTTCTTC. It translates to CASSAPNNLISNEQFF.

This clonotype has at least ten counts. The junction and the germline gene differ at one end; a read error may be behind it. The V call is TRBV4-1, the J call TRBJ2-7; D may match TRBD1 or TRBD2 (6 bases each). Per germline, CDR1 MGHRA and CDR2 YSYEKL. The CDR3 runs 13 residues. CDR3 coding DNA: TGTGCCAGCAGCCAAGGAGGGGGCTACGAGCAGTACTTC. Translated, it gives CASSQGGGYEQYF.

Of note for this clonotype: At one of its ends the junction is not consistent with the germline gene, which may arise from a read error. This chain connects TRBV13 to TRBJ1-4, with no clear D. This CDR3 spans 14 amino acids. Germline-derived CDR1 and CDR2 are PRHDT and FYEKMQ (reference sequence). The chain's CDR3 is CAISPGLLCWALLF. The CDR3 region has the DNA TGTGCCATCAGCCCCGGGCTCCTCTGCTGGGCACTGCTTTTT.

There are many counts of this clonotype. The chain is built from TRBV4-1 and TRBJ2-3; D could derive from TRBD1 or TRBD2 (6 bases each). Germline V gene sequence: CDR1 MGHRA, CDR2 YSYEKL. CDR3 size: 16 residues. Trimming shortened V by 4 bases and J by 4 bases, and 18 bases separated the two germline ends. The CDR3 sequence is CASSPVGGGSADTQYF. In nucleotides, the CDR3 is TGCGCCAGCAGCCCCGTCGGGGGCGGGTCTGCAGATACGCAGTATTTT.

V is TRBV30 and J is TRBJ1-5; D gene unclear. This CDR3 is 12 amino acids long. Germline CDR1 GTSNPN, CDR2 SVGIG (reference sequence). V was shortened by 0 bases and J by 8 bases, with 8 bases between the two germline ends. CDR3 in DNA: TGTGCCTGGAGTGTTCCGGGCAAGCCCCAGCATTTT. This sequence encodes CAWSVPGKPQHF.

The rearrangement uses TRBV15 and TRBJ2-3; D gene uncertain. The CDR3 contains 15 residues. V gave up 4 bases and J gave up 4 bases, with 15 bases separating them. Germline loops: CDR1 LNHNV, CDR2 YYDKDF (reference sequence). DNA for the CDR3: TGTGCCACCAGCACCGACTCGCGGTCCCCAGATACGCAGTATTTT. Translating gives CATSTDSRSPDTQYF.

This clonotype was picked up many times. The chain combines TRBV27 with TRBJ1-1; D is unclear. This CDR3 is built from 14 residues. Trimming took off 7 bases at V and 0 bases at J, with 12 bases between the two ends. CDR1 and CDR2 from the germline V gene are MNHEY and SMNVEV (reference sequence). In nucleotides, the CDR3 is TGTGCCAGCATGGAAGGTTCTATGAACACTGAAGCTTTCTTT. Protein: CASMEGSMNTEAFF.

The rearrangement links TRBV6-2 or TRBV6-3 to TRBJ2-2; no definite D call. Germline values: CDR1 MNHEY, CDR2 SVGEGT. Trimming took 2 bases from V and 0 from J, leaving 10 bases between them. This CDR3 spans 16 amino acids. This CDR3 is CASSYPVWANTGELFF. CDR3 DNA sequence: TGTGCCAGCAGTTACCCGGTCTGGGCGAACACCGGGGAGCTGTTTTTT.

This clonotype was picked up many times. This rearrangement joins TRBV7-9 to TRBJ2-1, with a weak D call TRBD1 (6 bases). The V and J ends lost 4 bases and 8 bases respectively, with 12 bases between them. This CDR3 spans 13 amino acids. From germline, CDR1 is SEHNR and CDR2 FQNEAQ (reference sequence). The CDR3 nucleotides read TGTGCCAGCAGCTCCGGGACATCGGATGAGCAGTTCTTC. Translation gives CASSSGTSDEQFF. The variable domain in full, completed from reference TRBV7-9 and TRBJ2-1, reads DTGVSQNPRHKITKRGQNVTFRCDPISEHNRLYWYRQTLGQGPEFLTYFQNEAQLEKSRLLSDRFSAERPKGSFSTLEIQRTEQGDSAMYLCASSSGTSDEQFFGPGTRLTVL.

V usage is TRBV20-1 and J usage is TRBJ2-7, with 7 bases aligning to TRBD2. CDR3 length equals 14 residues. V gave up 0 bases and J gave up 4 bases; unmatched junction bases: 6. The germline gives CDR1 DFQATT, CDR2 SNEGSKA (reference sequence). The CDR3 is CSARDGGEAYEQYF. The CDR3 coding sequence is TGCAGTGCTAGAGATGGGGGGGAGGCGTACGAGCAGTACTTC.

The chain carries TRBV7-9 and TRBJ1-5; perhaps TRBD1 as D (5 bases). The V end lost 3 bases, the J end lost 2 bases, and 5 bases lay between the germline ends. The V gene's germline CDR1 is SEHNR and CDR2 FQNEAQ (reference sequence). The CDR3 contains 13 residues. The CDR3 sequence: CASSLTGNQPQHF. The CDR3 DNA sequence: TGTGCCAGCAGCTTGACAGGCAATCAGCCCCAGCATTTT.

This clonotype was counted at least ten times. The DNA of the CDR3 is TGTGCCAGCAGTTTGGGGCTCGAGCAGGTGGATGAAAAACTGTTTTTT. Its translation: CASSLGLEQVDEKLFF. The genes are TRBV12-3 or TRBV12-4 and TRBJ1-4, with a possible D match to TRBD1 (5 bases). Trimming stripped 3 bases from V and 6 bases from J, with 17 bases between. This CDR3 spans 16 amino acids.

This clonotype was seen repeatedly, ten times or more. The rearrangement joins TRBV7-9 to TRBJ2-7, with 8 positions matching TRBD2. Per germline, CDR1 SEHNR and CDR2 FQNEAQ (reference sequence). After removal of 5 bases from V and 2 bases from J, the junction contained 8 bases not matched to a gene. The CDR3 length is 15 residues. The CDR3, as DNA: TGTGCCAGCAGCCCCCGGGAGGGTTACACCTACGAGCAGTACTTC. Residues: CASSPREGYTYEQYF.